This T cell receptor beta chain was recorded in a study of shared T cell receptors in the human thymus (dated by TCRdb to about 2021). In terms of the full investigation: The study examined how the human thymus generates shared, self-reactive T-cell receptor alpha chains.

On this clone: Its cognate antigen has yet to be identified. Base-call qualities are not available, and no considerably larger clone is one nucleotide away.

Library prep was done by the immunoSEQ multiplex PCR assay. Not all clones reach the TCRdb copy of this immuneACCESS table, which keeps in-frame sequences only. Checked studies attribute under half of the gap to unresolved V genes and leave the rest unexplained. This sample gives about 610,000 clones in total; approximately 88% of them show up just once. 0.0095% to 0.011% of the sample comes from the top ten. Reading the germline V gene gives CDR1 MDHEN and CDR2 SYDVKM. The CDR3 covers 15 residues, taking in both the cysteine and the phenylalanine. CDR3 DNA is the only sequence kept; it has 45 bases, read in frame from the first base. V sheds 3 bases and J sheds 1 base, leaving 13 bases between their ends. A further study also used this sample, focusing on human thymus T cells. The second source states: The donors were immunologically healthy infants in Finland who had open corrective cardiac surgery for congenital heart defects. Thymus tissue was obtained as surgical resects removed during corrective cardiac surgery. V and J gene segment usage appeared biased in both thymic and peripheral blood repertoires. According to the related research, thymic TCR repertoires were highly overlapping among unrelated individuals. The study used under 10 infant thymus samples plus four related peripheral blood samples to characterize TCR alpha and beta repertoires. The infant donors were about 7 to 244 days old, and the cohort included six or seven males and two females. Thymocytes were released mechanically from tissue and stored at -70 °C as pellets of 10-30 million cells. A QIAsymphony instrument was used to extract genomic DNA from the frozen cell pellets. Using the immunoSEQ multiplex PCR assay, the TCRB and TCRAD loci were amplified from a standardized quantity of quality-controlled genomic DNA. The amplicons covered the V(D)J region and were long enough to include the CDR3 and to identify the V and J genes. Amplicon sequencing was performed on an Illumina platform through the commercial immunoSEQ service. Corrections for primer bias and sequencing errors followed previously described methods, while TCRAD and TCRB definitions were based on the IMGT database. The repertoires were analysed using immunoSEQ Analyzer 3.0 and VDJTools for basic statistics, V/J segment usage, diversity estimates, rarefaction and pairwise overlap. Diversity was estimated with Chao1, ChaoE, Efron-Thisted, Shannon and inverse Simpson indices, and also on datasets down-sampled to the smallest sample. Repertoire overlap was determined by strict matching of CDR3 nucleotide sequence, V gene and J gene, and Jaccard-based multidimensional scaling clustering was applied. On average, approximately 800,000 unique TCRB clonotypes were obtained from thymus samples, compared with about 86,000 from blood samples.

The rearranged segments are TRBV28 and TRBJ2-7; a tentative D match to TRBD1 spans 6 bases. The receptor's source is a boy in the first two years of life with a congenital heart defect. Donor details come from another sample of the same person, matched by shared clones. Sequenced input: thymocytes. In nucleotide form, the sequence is TGTGCCAGCAGTTTTCCGGCCCAGGGGTCCTACGAGCAGTACTTC. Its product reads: CASSFPAQGSYEQYF.